This T cell receptor (beta chain) was retrieved from a study of long-term antiretroviral therapy in people with HIV. General study points: Adherence to ART, viral resistance and therapy changes lacked any data. Repertoires in HIV (unlike those of controls) had narrower CDR3 length ranges.

Treatment locations for all participants with HIV were in the United States. There are a few counts of this clone. What it binds is unknown. Survey-level immunoSEQ v3.0 assays were run. The data were produced by immunoSEQ multiplex PCR, yet TCRdb's version contains in-frame clones alone and is incomplete. The table includes around 18,000 clones, 75% to 95% detected once. This sequence was found in a man aged 50 to 60 with HIV. Source: unsorted PBMCs, taken 3 years after starting antiretroviral therapy.

The CDR3 region has the DNA TGTGCCAGCAGTTACTCCCCAGGGGGGTCGTACTATGGCTACACCTTC. This codes for CASSYSPGGSYYGYTF. The gene calls are TRBV6-5 and TRBJ1-2; 7 bases align to TRBD1. The CDR3 sequence is 16 residues long. Per germline, CDR1 MNHEY and CDR2 SVGAGI. After removal of 0 bases from V and 3 bases from J, the junction contained 7 bases not matched to a gene.